A single sample is the source of the 15 T cell receptor beta chains below, sequenced in a study of cytomegalovirus exposure and HLA in healthy donors. Primers: 60 Vbeta forward and 13 Jbeta reverse. Libraries were prepared by immunoSEQ multiplex PCR; TCRdb keeps only in-frame clonotypes and omits some of them. This sample has 150,000 to 200,000 clones, with approximately 77% found just once. Sequenced material: PBMCs. The source of these receptors is a man over 45 in good health and CMV-seropositive.

The chain carries TRBV9 and TRBJ2-3; TRBD2 aligns across 14 bases. The V and J ends lost 4 bases and 9 bases, in that order; junction bases with no gene match: 7. Germline CDR1 and CDR2: SGDLS and YYNGEE. The length of the CDR3 is 15 residues. CDR3 amino acids: CASSFTGTSGSTQYF. The CDR3 DNA sequence: TGTGCCAGCAGCTTCACCGGGACTAGCGGGAGCACGCAGTATTTT. The variable domain in full, with the rest retrieved from reference TRBV9 and TRBJ2-3, is DSGVTQTPKHLITATGQRVTLRCSPRSGDLSVYWYQQSLDQGLQFLIQYYNGEERAKGNILERFSAQQFPDLHSELNLSSLELGDSALYFCASSFTGTSGSTQYFGPGTRLTVL.

The chain has TRBV10-3 and TRBJ2-3, with 9 bases that match TRBD2. The CDR3 spans 14 residues. The germline gives CDR1 ENHRY, CDR2 SYGVKD. The junction had 9 bases not matched to a gene; V was cut back by 8 bases and J by 6 bases. The CDR3 loop is CAILPSGAGDTQYF. The CDR3 DNA is TGTGCCATCCTCCCTAGCGGGGCTGGGGATACGCAGTATTTT.

This chain connects TRBV11-2 to TRBJ1-2, with 8 bases that match TRBD1. This CDR3 comprises 14 residues. Germline V CDR1 and CDR2: SGHAT, FQNNGV. The V and J ends lost 4 bases and 4 bases, in that order; junction bases with no gene match: 5. Here the CDR3 DNA reads TGTGCCAGCAGCTCTATAACAGGGGGCTATGGCTACACCTTC. Translated, it gives CASSSITGGYGYTF. Variable domain in full (rest from reference TRBV11-2 and TRBJ1-2): EAGVAQSPRYKIIEKRQSVAFWCNPISGHATLYWYQQILGQGPKLLIQFQNNGVVDDSQLPKDRFSAERLKGVDSTLKIQPAKLEDSAVYLCASSSITGGYGYTFGSGTRLTVV.

This clone was seen a few times. The gene calls are TRBV6-1 and TRBJ2-3, with D possibly TRBD2 on 5 matching bases. The CDR3 spans 14 residues. The germline CDR1 and CDR2 sequences are MNHNS and SASEGT. V was trimmed by 2 bases and J by 6 bases, leaving 12 bases between them. CDR3 loop: CASSEPRLLDTQYF. The CDR3 coding sequence is TGTGCCAGCAGTGAACCTAGACTATTGGATACGCAGTATTTT.

This clone came up a few times. This rearrangement joins TRBV10-2 to TRBJ2-7; TRBD1 aligns across 9 bases. The V gene's germline CDR1 is WSHSY and CDR2 SAAADI. The CDR3 covers 12 residues. Losses at the gene ends were 4 bases for V and 6 bases for J; bases not matched to a gene: 1. CDR3 amino acids: CASSGQGGEQYF. DNA of the CDR3: TGCGCCAGCAGTGGACAGGGGGGCGAGCAGTACTTC.

The chain links TRBV7-9 to TRBJ1-2; D may be TRBD1 (5 bases). The CDR3 totals 13 residues. CDR1 is SEHNR, CDR2 FQNEAQ, per germline (reference sequence). With 3 bases removed from V and 6 bases from J, the gap between germline ends came to 11 bases. The CDR3 DNA reads TGTGCCAGCAGCTTGGAGGGGTTGAATGGCTACACCTTC. This gives the protein CASSLEGLNGYTF.

The rearrangement uses TRBV4-2 and TRBJ1-1; no clear D gene. Looked up from germline, CDR1 is LGHNA and CDR2 is YNFKEQ. The CDR3 has 15 amino acids. Between the trimmed V and J ends, which lost 0 bases and 0 bases, there was a span of 8 bases. CDR3 region: CASSQDQMMNTEAFF. The CDR3 DNA follows: TGTGCCAGCAGCCAAGATCAGATGATGAACACTGAAGCTTTCTTT.

The chain couples TRBV29-1 to TRBJ1-2; tentative D call: TRBD1 (6 bases). V lost 7 bases and J lost 6, with 21 bases in between. Germline V CDR1 and CDR2: SQVTM, ANQGSEA. This CDR3 spans 14 amino acids. The CDR3 region has the DNA TGCAGCGCGGAGGAACGGGGGGCCCGGCATGGCTACACCTTC. It specifies CSAEERGARHGYTF. The complete variable domain, with remaining parts taken from reference TRBV29-1 and TRBJ1-2, reads SAVISQKPSRDICQRGTSLTIQCQVDSQVTMMFWYRQQPGQSLTLIATANQGSEATYESGFVIDKFPISRPNLTFSTLTVSNMSPEDSSIYLCSAEERGARHGYTFGSGTRLTVV.

The CDR3 sequence: CASSLGGRSYEQYF. The DNA for the CDR3 is TGTGCCAGCAGCTTAGGGGGGCGCTCCTACGAGCAGTACTTC. This chain joins TRBV7-2 and TRBJ2-7, with a tentative D call TRBD1 (6 bases). From germline, CDR1 is SGHTA and CDR2 FQGNSA. V was trimmed by 1 base and J by 0 bases, leaving 7 bases between them. The CDR3 has 14 amino acids. The full variable domain, in which reference TRBV7-2 and TRBJ2-7 provide the parts outside the CDR3, is GAGVSQSPSNKVTEKGKDVELRCDPISGHTALYWYRQSLGQGLEFLIYFQGNSAPDKSGLPSDRFSAERTGGSVSTLTIQRTQQEDSAVYLCASSLGGRSYEQYFGPGTRLTVT.

To note about this clone: Other nucleotide sequences in the sample specify the same CDR3. The chain has TRBV4-3 and TRBJ1-5, with TRBD1 matching over 8 bases. Germline V gives CDR1 LGHNA, CDR2 YSLEER. The length of the CDR3 is 14 residues. After removal of 3 bases from V and 2 bases from J, the junction contained 0 bases not matched to a gene. CDR3 sequence (DNA): TGCGCCAGCAGCCAGACAGGGGGCAATCAGCCCCAGCATTTT. Translating gives CASSQTGGNQPQHF.

V gene TRBV28 combines with J gene TRBJ2-5; 8 bases agree with TRBD2. There are 15 residues in the CDR3. Losses at the gene ends were 6 bases for V and 4 bases for J; bases not matched to a gene: 10. Germline lookup yields CDR1 MDHEN and CDR2 SYDVKM. The CDR3 protein is CASSKRRGVRETQYF. DNA of the CDR3: TGTGCCAGCAGCAAACGGCGGGGGGTTAGAGAGACCCAGTACTTC.

The rearrangement joins TRBV6-1 to TRBJ1-6, with no clear D. The CDR3 has 12 amino acids. V lost 1 base and J 12 bases, leaving 7 bases between the germline ends. CDR1 is MNHNS and CDR2 is SASEGT in the germline V gene. The CDR3 region is CASSEDRGPLHF. The CDR3 nucleotides are TGTGCCAGCAGTGAAGATCGGGGACCCCTCCACTTT.

Comment on this clone: Other nucleotide sequences in the sample specify the same CDR3. The rearrangement uses TRBV30 and TRBJ1-1; 9 positions match TRBD1. CDR3 length: 16 amino acids. Trimming removed 3 bases from V and 4 bases from J; junction bases left unmatched: 12. Per the germline V gene, CDR1 is GTSNPN and CDR2 is SVGIG (reference sequence). The chain's CDR3 is CAWSNKIGTGPTEAFF. The CDR3 DNA sequence: TGTGCCTGGAGCAACAAAATCGGGACAGGGCCCACTGAAGCTTTCTTT. The full variable domain, rest sourced from reference TRBV30 and TRBJ1-1, is SQTIHQWPATLVQPVGSPLSLECTVEGTSNPNLYWYRQAAGRGLQLLFYSVGIGQISSEVPQNLSASRPQDRQFILSSKKLLLSDSGFYLCAWSNKIGTGPTEAFFGQGTRLTVV.

This clone was counted only a few times. The rearrangement links TRBV6-5 to TRBJ1-2, with TRBD1 matching over 10 bases. In germline, CDR1 is MNHEY, CDR2 SVGAGI. Losses at the gene ends were 6 bases for V and 7 bases for J; bases not matched to a gene: 8. There are 14 residues in the CDR3. The CDR3 sequence: CASSSDRGRSGYTF. CDR3 DNA: TGTGCCAGCAGCTCCGACAGGGGGCGAAGTGGCTACACCTTC.

This clone has only a few counts. The V and J genes are TRBV30 and TRBJ2-5; the D gene is possibly TRBD2 (7 bases). Trimming pared 2 bases from V and 3 bases from J, leaving 13 bases between. Germline V gives CDR1 GTSNPN, CDR2 SVGIG (reference sequence). CDR3 length: 14 residues. CDR3 amino acids: CAWSMGGGEETQYF. CDR3 DNA: TGTGCCTGGAGTATGGGGGGGGGCGAAGAGACCCAGTACTTC.